This T cell receptor (beta chain) came from a study of cytomegalovirus exposure and HLA in healthy donors. The CDR3 spans 17 residues. The V gene end was trimmed by 5 bases and the J gene end by 4 bases; junction bases not matched to a gene: 9. Per germline, CDR1 LNHDA and CDR2 SQIVND (reference sequence). Vbeta (60) and Jbeta (13) primers were used in the PCR. The assay was immunoSEQ multiplex PCR, and TCRdb's table has in-frame clones only and misses some. The table has under 200,000 clones, around 83% seen once. The TCR originated in a girl aged 2 to 10 in good health and CMV-seropositive. The chain carries TRBV19 and TRBJ2-3; 13 bases agree with TRBD2. Specimen: PBMCs. CDR3 amino acids: CASSPSGLAGLADTQYF. In DNA, the CDR3 is TGTGCCAGTAGTCCATCGGGACTAGCGGGACTCGCAGATACGCAGTATTTT.